The rows below give T cell receptor beta chains drawn from one sample of a study of vaccination effects on CD4 cells after COVID-19. Here immunoSEQ multiplex PCR was the method, and the copy in TCRdb shows in-frame clones only, minus some. This sample has about 61,000 clones, with 81% found just once. Which antigens these TCRs recognize remains unknown. Sequenced material: CD4+ T cells from PBMCs cultured with HCoV-229E spike peptides, taken before COVID-19 vaccination. The source is a human donor who received a COVID-19 vaccine. The CDR3 runs from the conserved cysteine through the conserved F or W. The order of the fields is CDR3 protein, CDR3 DNA, D gene, V gene, J gene, clone size. D genes are given only for firm matches. Clone sizes are given selectively: once, few, many, or a class where the clone is expanded.

CDR3: CASSAQGAGGYTF
DNA: TGTGCCAGCAGTGCACAGGGGGCAGGTGGCTACACCTTC
D: TRBD1
V: TRBV6-6
J: TRBJ1-2
size: NA

CDR3: CASSLEQLYGYTF
DNA: TGCGCCAGCAGCTTGGAACAGCTCTATGGCTACACCTTC
D: NA
V: TRBV5-1
J: TRBJ1-2
size: NA

CDR3: CATSDTNTGELFF
DNA: TGTGCCACCAGTGACACGAACACCGGGGAGCTGTTTTTT
D: NA
V: TRBV24-1
J: TRBJ2-2
size: NA

CDR3: CASSLLGRYGYTF
DNA: TGTGCCAGCAGCTTGCTCGGGAGGTATGGCTACACCTTC
D: NA
V: TRBV5-5
J: TRBJ1-2
size: NA

CDR3: CASSEANRNSPLHF
DNA: TGTGCCAGCAGTGAAGCGAACAGAAATTCACCCCTCCACTTT
D: NA
V: TRBV6-1
J: TRBJ1-6
size: once

CDR3: CAWRKDRGHGNTIYF
DNA: TGTGCCTGGAGAAAGGACAGGGGGCATGGAAACACCATATATTTT
D: TRBD1
V: TRBV30
J: TRBJ1-3
size: NA

CDR3: CASSRGQPGEGNSPLHF
DNA: TGCGCCAGCAGCCGGGGACAGCCAGGGGAGGGTAATTCACCCCTCCACTTT
D: TRBD1
V: TRBV5-1
J: TRBJ1-6
size: NA

CDR3: CSVEDLGALSSYNSPLHF
DNA: TGCAGCGTTGAAGATCTCGGGGCCTTGAGCTCCTATAATTCACCCCTCCACTTT
D: NA
V: TRBV29-1
J: TRBJ1-6
size: NA

CDR3: CASYHSTETGTQYF
DNA: TGTGCTAGTTATCACAGCACCGAGACAGGGACCCAGTACTTC
D: NA
V: TRBV12-5
J: TRBJ2-5
size: NA

CDR3: CASTRGGGEETQYF
DNA: TGTGCCAGCACTCGAGGTGGGGGGGAAGAGACCCAGTACTTC
D: TRBD2
V: TRBV2
J: TRBJ2-5
size: NA

CDR3: CATSDSKTGDRELFF
DNA: TGTGCCACCAGTGATTCCAAAACAGGGGACAGGGAGCTGTTTTTT
D: TRBD1
V: TRBV24-1
J: TRBJ2-2
size: NA